This TCR beta chain was found in a study of cytomegalovirus exposure and HLA in healthy donors. Amplification used 60 Vbeta primers and 13 Jbeta primers. Sequenced by immunoSEQ multiplex PCR; TCRdb stores in-frame clones only, minus some. The table records 150,000 to 200,000 clones, approximately 70% of them present only once. As for this clone: Its antigen is currently unknown.

Germline assignment: CDR1 LNHDA and CDR2 SQIVND (reference sequence). The CDR3 contains 14 residues. V lost 7 bases and J lost 4, with 15 bases in between. The study sampled nominally healthy donors, though unrecorded immune exposures were likely. Study-wide findings and caveats: Later analysis identified a missense DCLRE1C variant that was linked to TCR beta V- and J-gene trimming. Cytomegalovirus status was reportedly diagnosed by the classifier with high sensitivity and specificity. For most TCR beta V segments, an earlier analysis put the productive rate at about 87% or about 30% of the time.

Sequencing was performed on PBMCs. The chain has TRBV19 and TRBJ2-3; maybe TRBD2 (7 bases). The receptor was derived from a man aged 35 to 55 in good health and CMV-seropositive. CDR3 DNA: TGTGCCAGTAAGTCCCAGGGGAGGGCAGATACGCAGTATTTT. It codes for CASKSQGRADTQYF.